The 14 T cell receptor beta chains listed next were all sequenced from one sample in a study of patients and donors after allogeneic stem cell transplantation. TCRdb passed the RT-PCR reads through MiXCR, listing each CDR3 protein once. The sample shows 400,000 to 450,000 distinct CDR3 sequences, roughly 17% of them seen only once. Specimen: blood, either unsorted or a sorted T cell fraction (not recorded which). These receptors all stem from a human donor who was either an allogeneic HSCT recipient or a stem cell or donor lymphocyte infusion donor (not recorded which). It is not recorded whose cells these are; they may come from a transplant donor.

This clonotype has a handful of counts. The V gene is TRBV7-9, the J gene TRBJ2-5; either TRBD1 or TRBD2 may fit D (5 bases each). This CDR3 has 14 residues. Germline-derived CDR1 and CDR2 are SEHNR and FQNEAQ (reference sequence). The ends were cut back, 1 base at V and 1 base at J, with 7 bases in the middle. The CDR3 protein is CASSLVGGQETQYF. The CDR3 region has the DNA TGTGCCAGCAGCTTAGTTGGGGGCCAAGAGACCCAGTACTTC.

A remark on this clonotype: A read error may account for a junction end that differs from germline. J is TRBJ2-3 and V is TRBV2; TRBD1 agrees at 7 bases. The CDR3 length is 15 residues. Germline lookup yields CDR1 SNHLY and CDR2 FYNNEI. In DNA, the CDR3 is TGTGCCAGCAGTGAAGGGGCCAGGGGGACAGATACGGAGTATTTT. Residues: CASSEGARGTDTEYF.

The genes are TRBV6-4 and TRBJ1-5; tentatively, D is TRBD1 (6 bases). Trimming removed 6 bases from V and 11 bases from J, with 17 bases in between. The CDR3 contains 13 residues. Germline CDR1 is MRHNA and CDR2 is SNTAGT. The CDR3 bases are TGTGCCAGCAGAGCAGGCCCGCAGGGGACCCAGCATTTT. This codes for CASRAGPQGTQHF.

This clonotype has only a few counts. The rearrangement joins TRBV14 to TRBJ1-3, with D perhaps TRBD1 (5 bases). This CDR3 has 15 amino acids. Per germline, CDR1 SGHDN and CDR2 FVKESK. The V gene lost 6 bases and the J gene lost 1 base, with 13 bases spanning the gap. The CDR3 coding sequence is TGTGCCAGCAGTCGAAGAGGGGTGTCTGGAAACACCATATATTTT. Its protein product is CASSRRGVSGNTIYF.

The chain joins TRBV5-1 to TRBJ2-7; D possibly corresponds to TRBD2 (6 bases). This CDR3 is 18 amino acids long. V shed 0 bases and J shed 0 bases, with 19 bases lying between them. Germline assignment: CDR1 SGHRS and CDR2 YFSETQ. The CDR3 bases are TGCGCCAGCAGCTTGGCCGATCATTCGGGAGCCCTCTCCTACGAGCAGTACTTC. Translated: CASSLADHSGALSYEQYF.

CDR3 protein: CACLGGGGTGSTAFF. The CDR3 DNA reads as TGTGCCTGCCTCGGAGGTGGTGGAACAGGCAGTACAGCTTTCTTT. This sequence joins TRBV30 and TRBJ1-1, with D perhaps matching TRBD1 (5 bases). CDR1 and CDR2 (germline): GTSNPN, SVGIG (reference sequence). Between the trimmed V and J ends, which lost 6 bases and 10 bases, there was a span of 27 bases. The CDR3 is made up of 15 amino acids.

This clonotype has only a few counts. The rearrangement uses TRBV4-3 and TRBJ2-5, with 9 bases aligning to TRBD1. CDR1 is LGHNA and CDR2 is YSLEER in the germline V gene. Trimming at V came to 1 base and at J to 5 bases, leaving 11 bases not matched to a gene. The CDR3 is 17 amino acids. In DNA form, the CDR3 reads TGCGCCAGCAGCCAAGGAGAAGTCGGGACAGGGAGGGAGACCCAGTACTTC. It translates to CASSQGEVGTGRETQYF.

V usage is TRBV12-3 or TRBV12-4 and J usage is TRBJ2-1, with 10 bases matching TRBD2. CDR3 length equals 15 residues. The J segment lost 5 bases and the V segment lost 6 bases, leaving 7 bases of the junction unmatched. The CDR3 nucleotides are TGTGCCAGCAGCTTAACTAGCGGGACCCACAATGAGCAGTTCTTC. Translation: CASSLTSGTHNEQFF.

As concerns this clonotype: A much larger clone lies one base from this, so it may be a read error. The rearrangement uses TRBV3-1 and TRBJ1-1; D ambiguous. The CDR3 totals 11 residues. Germline V gene lookup returns CDR1 LGHDT and CDR2 YNNKEL (reference sequence). Trimming pared 1 base from V and 6 bases from J, leaving 3 bases between. CDR3 loop: CASSQAAEAFF. Here the CDR3 DNA reads TGTGCCAGCAGCCAAGCAGCTGAAGCTTTCTTT.

This chain connects TRBV5-1 to TRBJ2-7, with D possibly called TRBD1 or TRBD2 (6 bases each). V was shortened by 9 bases and J by 5 bases, with 18 bases between the two germline ends. The CDR3 is made up of 13 amino acids. Germline V gene data show CDR1 as SGHRS and CDR2 as YFSETQ. In DNA, the CDR3 is TGCGCCACCCGGAGGGGGGATCGCCACGAGCAGTACTTC. The encoded protein is CATRRGDRHEQYF.

This clonotype was observed a handful of times. The chain uses TRBV4-1 and TRBJ1-3; possible D gene TRBD1, 6 bases. CDR1 and CDR2 from the germline V gene are MGHRA and YSYEKL. V lost 4 bases and J 0 bases, leaving 10 bases between the germline ends. The CDR3 sequence is 15 residues long. The CDR3 DNA sequence: TGCGCCAGCAGCCTTGGACAGATCTCTGGAAACACCATATATTTT. Protein product: CASSLGQISGNTIYF.

In its sample, this clonotype was seen many times. V usage is TRBV12-3 or TRBV12-4 and J usage is TRBJ2-5; D remains ambiguous. CDR3 length: 13 amino acids. V lost 7 bases, J lost 1 base, and 10 bases lay in between. The CDR3 protein is CASTEWLQETQYF. As DNA, the CDR3 is TGTGCCAGCACTGAGTGGCTCCAAGAGACCCAGTACTTC.

This clonotype was counted a few times. V usage is TRBV10-3 and J usage is TRBJ1-1, with D unclear. The germline V gene encodes CDR1 ENHRY and CDR2 SYGVKD. The CDR3 loop spans 13 amino acids. V dropped 1 base and J dropped 0 bases, with 3 bases sitting between them. CDR3 bases: TGTGCCATCAGTGAGTTAGTGAACACTGAAGCTTTCTTT. It is translated as CAISELVNTEAFF.

By share, this clonotype ranks as medium-sized (0.01 to 0.1%). The CDR3 region is CASSLSLSDTDTQYF. CDR3 nucleotides: TGTGCCAGCAGTTTAAGCCTCTCAGACACAGATACGCAGTATTTT. The rearrangement joins TRBV12-3 or TRBV12-4 to TRBJ2-3; D ambiguous. The V end was cut by 2 bases, the J end by 2 bases, with 11 bases between. The length of the CDR3 is 15 residues.